These T cell receptor beta chains were read from a single sample in a study of CD8 T cells in ankylosing spondylitis. In TCRdb, the 5' RACE reads were re-called with MiXCR into one record per CDR3 protein. The sample has 250,000 to 400,000 distinct CDR3 sequences, more than 9% seen once. The source material was blood, either unsorted or a sorted T cell fraction (not recorded which). These receptors originate from a female donor with ankylosing spondylitis or in good health (not recorded which). Both conserved end residues are part of each CDR3. Each record gives: clone size, D gene, J gene, V gene, CDR3 DNA, CDR3 protein. D genes are given only for firm matches. Clone sizes are given selectively: once, few, many, or a class where the clone is expanded.

>few|TRBD1|TRBJ2-1|TRBV4-3
TGCGCCAGCAGCCAAGTCGACAGGGACAACAATGAGCAGTTCTTC
CASSQVDRDNNEQFF
>NA|NA|TRBJ1-5|TRBV19
TGTGCCAGTAGTATGTTCTCGGGGAGCAATCAGCCCCAGCATTTT
CASSMFSGSNQPQHF
>NA|NA|TRBJ1-6|TRBV5-1
TGCGCCAGCAGCTTGGAGCAGGCGACTAATTCACCCCTCCACTTT
CASSLEQATNSPLHF
>NA|TRBD2|TRBJ2-1|TRBV27
TGTGCCAGCAGTGGTCTGGGCGGGAGGGAGCAGTTCTTC
CASSGLGGREQFF
>few|TRBD2|TRBJ2-3|TRBV27
TGTGCCAGCAGTTTATCCCCCCTGACTAGCGGGAGCTCAGATACGCAGTATTTT
CASSLSPLTSGSSDTQYF
>few|TRBD1|TRBJ2-5|TRBV10-3
TGTGCCATGAGGGGACAGGGGGTAGGAGAGACCCAGTACTTC
CAMRGQGVGETQYF
>many|NA|TRBJ2-3|TRBV6-5
TGTGCCAGCAGTTACCTACTTCCCCGGGCGGATACGCAGTATTTT
CASSYLLPRADTQYF
>NA|TRBD1|TRBJ2-7|TRBV6-1
TGTGCCAGCAGGACCCGGGGACAGGGACCCTACGAGCAGTACTTC
CASRTRGQGPYEQYF
>many|NA|TRBJ1-5|TRBV20-1
TGCAGTGCTAGAGATTGGCAGGAGGTAGTGAATCAGCCCCAGCATTTT
CSARDWQEVVNQPQHF
>NA|NA|TRBJ2-3|TRBV9
TGTGCCAGCAGCTTCTCCGGGATCACAGATACGCAGTATTTT
CASSFSGITDTQYF
>few|NA|TRBJ2-1|TRBV6-1
TGTGCCAGCAGTGAACCGGGACTCGCACCTTCCGAGTTCTTC
CASSEPGLAPSEFF
>many|NA|TRBJ1-2|TRBV20-1
TGCAGTGCCAAGATTGTGGGGGGCAACTATGGCTACACCTTC
CSAKIVGGNYGYTF
>many|NA|TRBJ2-7|TRBV7-2
TGTGCCAGCAGCGGGGGAACCTACGAGCAGTACTTC
CASSGGTYEQYF
>few|NA|TRBJ2-1|TRBV5-5
TGTGCCAGCAGACCTACCGATGTCTTGCTGTTGGGGAAGTTCTTC
CASRPTDVLLLGKFF
>many|NA|TRBJ1-6|TRBV12-3/TRBV12-4
TGTGCCAGCAGTTTAGGGACGGTAAATTCACCCCTCCACTTT
CASSLGTVNSPLHF
>many|NA|TRBJ2-3|TRBV5-5
TGTGCCAGCTCACCCGGAATCGGGGGCACAGATACGCAGTATTTT
CASSPGIGGTDTQYF
>many|NA|TRBJ2-7|TRBV28
TGTGCCAGCAGTTTGGGCAACCCCGGCGAGCAGTACTTC
CASSLGNPGEQYF